A single TCR beta chain is shown here with its context. Time point denoted: patch test 3, about 24 weeks after DPC sensitization. Described treatment: therapeutic diphenylcyclopropenone sensitization with weekly scalp DPC. Venepuncture was done earlier than the placement of each patch test. Germline CDR1 reads SGDLS; CDR2 reads YYNGEE. V lost 3 bases and J lost 6, with 12 bases in between. The CDR3 has 13 amino acids. The data originate from a study of human T cells and chemical hapten exposure. In the library, unique molecular identifiers were attached to individual cDNA molecules. MiXCR, run by TCRdb on the RACE reads, gives a single entry per CDR3 protein. The table lists tens of thousands of distinct CDR3 sequences, 10% to 15% of them singletons, with roughly 5.9% in the top ten.

This specimen consisted of whole blood, obtained in connection with sensitization to the hapten diphenylcyclopropenone (DPC). This TCR was recovered from a woman aged 50 to 60 with alopecia areata. Some clones in this sample may be carry-over from other donors' samples. V gene TRBV9 combines with J gene TRBJ1-2; tentatively, D is TRBD1 (6 bases). The CDR3 reads CASSAGQPHGYTF. The CDR3 DNA follows: TGTGCCAGCAGCGCCGGACAGCCTCATGGCTACACCTTC.